What follows describes a single T cell receptor (beta chain). Clones were sequenced by immunoSEQ multiplex PCR, and TCRdb holds only the in-frame ones, with some missing. The sample includes 140,000 to 150,000 clones, about 89% of them seen just once. This specimen comes from a study of T cell responses to AZD1222 COVID-19 vaccine. V gave up 8 bases and J gave up 2 bases; unmatched junction bases: 14. The CDR3 sequence is 16 residues long. The germline CDR1 and CDR2 sequences are LNHDA and SQIVND (reference sequence). This clonotype was sampled from an adult who received the AZD1222 COVID-19 vaccine. The chain joins TRBV19 to TRBJ1-1; 7 bases agree with TRBD1. The input for sequencing was peripheral blood, taken 28 days after the second AZD1222 dose. CDR3 amino acids: CASYSNPGQQNTEAFF. In DNA form, the CDR3 reads TGTGCCAGTTACAGCAACCCGGGACAGCAAAACACTGAAGCTTTCTTT.